This T cell receptor (beta chain) was sequenced in a study of T cells in localized non-small cell lung cancer (TCRdb year 2020). Regarding the complete study: The study analyzed T cell repertoires of roughly 220 early-stage NSCLC patients, comparing tumors and uninvolved tumor-adjacent lungs. The mean age of the NSCLC patients was about 67 years, with 130 or so men and over 100 women. All 250 or so NSCLC patients in the cohort were treatment-naive and had localized lung tumors that were resected. Paper-wide results and their limitations: Higher blood T cell density associated with longer overall survival, while higher adjacent-lung clonality associated with shorter survival. Uninvolved tumor-adjacent lung showed the highest T cell clonality, higher than tumor, which suggests more focused antigenic responses in the uninvolved tumor-adjacent lung. Multi-region tumor sequencing was not performed, so intratumor heterogeneity could not be excluded. Of the top 100 tumor clones, a median of roughly 53 were detected in paired uninvolved adjacent lung; 28 were also among that lung's top 100. Because the study design was exploratory, TCR variables were selected using unadjusted p-values without false-discovery rate correction.

As for this clone: The clone's antigen remains unknown. Per-base quality was not reported, and no clone a single base away is much larger than it.

The cysteine opens and the phenylalanine closes a CDR3 of 15 amino acids. The retained sequence is limited to the CDR3, 45 bases, with the frame set at the first base. The germline V gene yields SGHRS for CDR1 and YFSETQ for CDR2. V gives up 5 bases and J gives up 4 bases, and the segment between their germline ends measures 16 bases. At diagnosis, tumor, uninvolved tumor-adjacent lung and peripheral blood were collected and then preserved as a mix of FFPE and fresh-frozen material. Blood samples were analyzed as peripheral blood mononuclear cells for TCR repertoire profiling. The immunoSEQ Assay was used to sequence TCR beta CDR3 regions from DNA. Under the source paper's analysis protocol: T cell density was computed as TCR beta template counts normalized to usable DNA estimated by amplifying housekeeping genes. Richness was estimated with the preseqR package, extrapolating to 400,000 templates for PBMC samples and 120,000 templates for tissue samples. Clonality was defined as one minus Pielou's evenness. Tissue-enriched TCRs were identified by differential abundance testing using productive amino-acid clonotypes, minimum total count 5 and alpha 0.1. The Jaccard Index and the Morisita Overlap Index were used to quantify repertoire overlap between compartments. TCR beta CDR3s were clustered by GLIPH together with public tetramer-defined viral CDR3s, and at least three viral sequences plus V-gene enrichment were required for viral motifs. TCRdb limited this immuneACCESS table to in-frame rearrangements with V and J called. A share of clones is missing; checked studies link under half to unresolved V genes, and the rest is unexplained. V and J calls and clone size are given by that table; D and trimming were obtained from the DNA. The sample profile shows over 30,000 clones; 75% to 90% of them were found once. Clones ranked in the top ten supply around 2.8% of the sample.

The chain couples TRBV5-1 to TRBJ2-1; matching of 6 bases hints at TRBD1 as the D gene. This material consisted of peripheral blood, taken before any cancer treatment. The source of this sequence is a woman aged 40 to 75 with stage I lung adenocarcinoma. The base sequence is TGCGCCAGCAGTGAGACAGGACGTCCGTACAATGAGCAGTTCTTC. It encodes CASSETGRPYNEQFF.